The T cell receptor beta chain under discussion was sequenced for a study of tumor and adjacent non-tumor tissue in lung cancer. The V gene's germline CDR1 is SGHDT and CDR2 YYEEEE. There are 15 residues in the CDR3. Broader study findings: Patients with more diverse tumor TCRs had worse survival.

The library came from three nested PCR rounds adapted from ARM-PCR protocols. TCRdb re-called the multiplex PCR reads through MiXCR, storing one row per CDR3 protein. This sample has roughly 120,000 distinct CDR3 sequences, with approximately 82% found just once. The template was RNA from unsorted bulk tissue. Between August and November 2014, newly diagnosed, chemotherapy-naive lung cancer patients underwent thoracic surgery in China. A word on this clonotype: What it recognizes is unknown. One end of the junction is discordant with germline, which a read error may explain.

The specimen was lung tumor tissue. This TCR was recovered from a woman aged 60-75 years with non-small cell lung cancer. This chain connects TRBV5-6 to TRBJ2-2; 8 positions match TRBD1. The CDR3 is CDSSRDRTNTGELFF. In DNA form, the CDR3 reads TGTGACAGCAGCCGGGACAGGACTAACACCGGGGAGCTGTTTTTT.